The 15 T cell receptor beta chains in this list originate from one sample, sequenced in a study of shared clonotypes between healthy human individuals. Here immunoSEQ multiplex PCR was the method, and the copy in TCRdb shows in-frame clones only, minus some. The sample comprises approximately 2.5 million clones, 85% to 95% of which are singletons, and roughly 0.13% rests with the top ten. The sample comprised naive CD4+ T cells sorted from blood. The subset denotes: CD45RA+ positively selected. These receptors all come from a man aged 18 to 30 in good health.

The rearrangement joins TRBV10-3 to TRBJ2-1; possible D gene TRBD2, 5 bases. The CDR3 covers 15 residues. Germline CDR1 and CDR2: ENHRY and SYGVKD. Trimming shortened V by 11 bases and J by 7 bases, and 24 bases separated the two germline ends. This chain's CDR3 is CASSLGLLSGNEQFF. DNA for the CDR3: TGTGCCTCGAGCCTAGGGTTACTATCGGGGAATGAGCAGTTCTTC.

The chain has TRBV4-1 and TRBJ1-2, with D unclear. Trimming cost V 1 base and J 2 bases, with 8 bases left between them. Germline CDR1 MGHRA, CDR2 YSYEKL. The CDR3 is 14 amino acids. The CDR3 loop is CASSQVAQNYGYTF. Here the CDR3 DNA reads TGCGCCAGCAGCCAAGTAGCACAGAACTATGGCTACACCTTC.

V gene TRBV10-3 combines with J gene TRBJ1-1; TRBD1 aligns across 7 bases. The CDR3 is made up of 13 amino acids. CDR1 is ENHRY, CDR2 SYGVKD, per germline. V lost 7 bases, J lost 1 base, and 3 bases stayed unmatched. The CDR3 region is CAIKGQENTEAFF. CDR3 coding DNA: TGTGCCATCAAAGGACAGGAGAACACTGAAGCTTTCTTT.

V is TRBV4-1 and J is TRBJ1-5, with D unresolved. The CDR3 totals 15 residues. CDR1 is MGHRA and CDR2 is YSYEKL in the germline V gene. V was clipped by 3 bases and J by 6 bases, with 15 bases between them. CDR3 protein: CASSQIGSKAQPQHF. The CDR3, as DNA: TGCGCCAGCAGCCAGATCGGTTCAAAAGCTCAGCCCCAGCATTTT.

V and J are TRBV4-3 and TRBJ2-7; maybe TRBD1 (5 bases). The CDR3 consists of 13 residues. Germline V CDR1 and CDR2: LGHNA, YSLEER. V was clipped by 1 base and J by 6 bases, with 10 bases between them. CDR3 protein: CASSQVAQGEQYF. As DNA, the CDR3 is TGCGCCAGCAGCCAAGTCGCCCAGGGCGAGCAGTACTTC.

About this clone itself: Other DNA sequences from this sample encode an identical CDR3 as well. DNA for the CDR3: TGTGCCAGCTCCCCAAACACGAACACTGAAGCTTTCTTT. Translation: CASSPNTNTEAFF. The chain recombines TRBV18 with TRBJ1-1; D remains unclear. Germline CDR1 and CDR2: KGHSH and LQKENI. V dropped 6 bases and J dropped 1 base, with 9 bases sitting between them. This CDR3 is built from 13 residues.

The chain joins TRBV19 to TRBJ2-3; D may be TRBD1 or TRBD2 (5 bases each). In germline, CDR1 is LNHDA, CDR2 SQIVND (reference sequence). Between the trimmed V and J ends, which lost 5 bases and 1 base, there was a span of 19 bases. This CDR3 contains 17 residues. In DNA form, the CDR3 reads TGTGCCAGTAGTTCACTCGCCGGGACCACCCGCACAGATACGCAGTATTTT. As protein: CASSSLAGTTRTDTQYF.

The chain links TRBV10-1 to TRBJ2-7; D ambiguous. Between the trimmed V and J ends, which lost 5 bases and 5 bases, there was a span of 1 base. The germline V gene encodes CDR1 WNHNN and CDR2 SYGVQD (reference sequence). CDR3 size: 9 residues. The CDR3 DNA reads TGCGCCAGCAGTCACGAGCAGTACTTC. Translation: CASSHEQYF.

This clone was recorded a few times. The genes are TRBV9 and TRBJ1-5; 8 positions match TRBD1. This CDR3 contains 17 residues. Germline V gene data show CDR1 as SGDLS and CDR2 as YYNGEE. V lost 5 bases, J lost 4 bases, and 14 bases stayed unmatched. Here the CDR3 reads CASSDGRGQGRNQPQHF. The CDR3 DNA reads as TGTGCCAGCAGTGATGGCAGAGGACAGGGTAGAAATCAGCCCCAGCATTTT.

The chain recombines TRBV5-1 with TRBJ2-7; unclear D gene. This CDR3 contains 12 residues. Between the trimmed V and J ends, which lost 0 bases and 5 bases, there was a span of 6 bases. From germline, CDR1 is SGHRS and CDR2 YFSETQ. The CDR3 coding sequence is TGCGCCAGCAGCTTGGTCGAGAACGAGCAGTACTTC. This translates into CASSLVENEQYF.

This sequence joins TRBV6-5 and TRBJ1-4; D is undetermined. Germline V gene sequence: CDR1 MNHEY, CDR2 SVGAGI. V was clipped by 4 bases and J by 5 bases, with 8 bases between them. This CDR3 comprises 13 residues. CDR3 in DNA: TGTGCCAGCAGTTGGGCCTACAATGAAAAACTGTTTTTT. Its translation: CASSWAYNEKLFF.

V usage is TRBV6-6 and J usage is TRBJ1-2; TRBD1 is a possible D gene (5 bases). V was pared by 7 bases and J by 2 bases, with 11 bases between. CDR3 length: 13 residues. Germline V gene data show CDR1 as MNHNY and CDR2 as SVGAGI (reference sequence). DNA for the CDR3: TGTGCCAGCATTCAGGGAGTCAACTATGGCTACACCTTC. It encodes CASIQGVNYGYTF.

The chain employs TRBV5-6 and TRBJ2-2; no definite D call. The CDR3 length is 16 residues. Germline loops: CDR1 SGHDT, CDR2 YYEEEE. The V end lost 5 bases, the J end lost 6 bases, and 20 bases lay between the germline ends. CDR3 bases: TGTGCCAGCAGGTTCGGTCTAGGTGGTTCGGCCGGGGAGCTGTTTTTT. The encoded protein is CASRFGLGGSAGELFF.

The V call is TRBV7-3, the J call TRBJ2-3, with TRBD1 as a possible D gene (5 bases). The length of the CDR3 is 16 residues. From germline, CDR1 is SGHTA and CDR2 FQGTGA. V lost 0 bases to trimming and J lost 0 bases, with 10 bases between them. CDR3: CASSLTVTASTDTQYF. The CDR3 DNA sequence: TGTGCCAGCAGCTTAACGGTGACAGCTAGCACAGATACGCAGTATTTT.

Concerning this clone: Other nucleotide sequences in the sample specify the same CDR3. V gene TRBV5-1 combines with J gene TRBJ2-3; TRBD1 aligns across 7 bases. This CDR3 region has 14 residues. The V segment lost 3 bases and the J segment 3 bases; nucleotides outside the gene matches: 4. Germline V gene sequence: CDR1 SGHRS, CDR2 YFSETQ. CDR3 sequence reads: CASSSGQHTDTQYF. In DNA, the CDR3 is TGCGCCAGCAGCTCGGGACAGCATACAGATACGCAGTATTTT.